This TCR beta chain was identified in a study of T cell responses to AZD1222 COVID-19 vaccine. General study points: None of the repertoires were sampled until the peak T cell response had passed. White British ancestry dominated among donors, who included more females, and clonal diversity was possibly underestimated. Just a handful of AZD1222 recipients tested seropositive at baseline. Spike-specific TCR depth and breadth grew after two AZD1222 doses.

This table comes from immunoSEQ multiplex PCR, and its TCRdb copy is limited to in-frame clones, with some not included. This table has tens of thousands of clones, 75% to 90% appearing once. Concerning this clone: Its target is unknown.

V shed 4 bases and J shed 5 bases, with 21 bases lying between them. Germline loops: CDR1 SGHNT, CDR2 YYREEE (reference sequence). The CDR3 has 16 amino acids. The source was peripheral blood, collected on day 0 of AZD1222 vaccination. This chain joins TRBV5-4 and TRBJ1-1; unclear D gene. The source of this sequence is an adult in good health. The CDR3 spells CASSLPGNAPLTEAFF. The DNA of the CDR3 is TGTGCCAGCAGCCTGCCTGGGAACGCCCCGTTGACTGAAGCTTTCTTT.